This record covers a single TCR beta chain. The target antigen is unknown. The entry originates in a study of response to subunit inactivated influenza vaccine. TCRdb reprocessed the RT-PCR reads via MiXCR and lists one record per CDR3 protein. Of some 480,000 distinct CDR3 sequences in the sample, around 9.9% were seen once. Study-wide findings and caveats: It was suggested by the authors that few new T cells are recruited by each seasonal influenza vaccination.

The sequence derives from a man aged 50 to 60 who received an inactivated influenza vaccine. Sequencing was performed on PBMCs from blood, taken roughly 6 weeks after vaccination.

In nucleotides, the CDR3 is TGTGCCAGCAGCTTAGTTGGCAGGGGGCCAACTAATGAAAAACTGTTTTTT. Its protein is CASSLVGRGPTNEKLFF. This chain joins TRBV7-9 and TRBJ1-4, with 8 bases identical to TRBD1. The CDR3 is 17 amino acids. The V and J ends lost 1 base and 0 bases, in that order; junction bases with no gene match: 4. Germline CDR1 and CDR2: SEHNR and FQNEAQ (reference sequence).